This entry describes one T cell receptor beta chain. What it recognizes is unknown. This sample includes further DNA sequences coding for the same CDR3. Using immunoSEQ multiplex PCR, the repertoire was profiled, and TCRdb retains in-frame clones only, with some absent. Altogether around 2.5 million clones are present, 80% to 95% being singletons, with the ten largest covering 0.36%. These data belong to a study of shared clonotypes between healthy human individuals. Study-level results: Read depth was anticipated to influence clonotype sharing among donors.

The length of the CDR3 is 14 residues. V lost 1 base and J 1 base, leaving 6 bases between the germline ends. CDR1 SGHRS and CDR2 YFSETQ come from the germline V gene. The clonotype comes from a man aged 18 to 30 in good health. Some clones in this sample may be carry-over from other donors' samples. The sequenced sample consisted of naive CD4+ T cells from PBMCs. As for subset: CD45RA+ positively selected. J is TRBJ1-3 and V is TRBV5-1; D gene uncertain. CDR3 protein: CASSLSGSGNTIYF. In nucleotides, the CDR3 is TGCGCCAGCAGCTTGTCCGGTTCTGGAAACACCATATATTTT.